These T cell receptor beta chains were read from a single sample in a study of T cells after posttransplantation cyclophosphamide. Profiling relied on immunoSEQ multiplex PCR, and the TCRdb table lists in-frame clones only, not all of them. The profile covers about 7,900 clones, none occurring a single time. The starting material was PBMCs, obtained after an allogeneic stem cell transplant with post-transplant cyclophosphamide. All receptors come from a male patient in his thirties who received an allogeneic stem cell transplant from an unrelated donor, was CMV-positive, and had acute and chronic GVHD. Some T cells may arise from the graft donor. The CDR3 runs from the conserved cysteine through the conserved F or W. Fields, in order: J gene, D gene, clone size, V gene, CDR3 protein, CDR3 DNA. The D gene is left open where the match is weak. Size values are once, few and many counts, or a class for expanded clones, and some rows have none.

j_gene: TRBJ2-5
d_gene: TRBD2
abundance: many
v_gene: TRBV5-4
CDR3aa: CASSLRARGGQETQYF
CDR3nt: TGTGCCAGCAGCTTGCGGGCGCGGGGGGGCCAAGAGACCCAGTACTTC

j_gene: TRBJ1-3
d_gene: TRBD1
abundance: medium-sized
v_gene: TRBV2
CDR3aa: CASSSGRGQGPSGNTIYF
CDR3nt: TGTGCCAGCAGTTCGGGGAGAGGACAGGGGCCCTCTGGAAACACCATATATTTT

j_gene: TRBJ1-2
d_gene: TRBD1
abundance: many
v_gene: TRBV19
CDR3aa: CASTLGTEANYGYTF
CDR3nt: TGTGCCAGTACCCTCGGGACAGAAGCTAACTATGGCTACACCTTC

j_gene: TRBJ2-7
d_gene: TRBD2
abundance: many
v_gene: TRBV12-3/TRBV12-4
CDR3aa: CASRWTSGYEEQYF
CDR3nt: TGTGCCAGCAGATGGACTAGCGGGTATGAAGAGCAGTACTTC

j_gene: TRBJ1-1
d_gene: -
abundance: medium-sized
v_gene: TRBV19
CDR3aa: CASKGSLNTEAFF
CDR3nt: TGTGCCAGTAAAGGTTCGCTGAACACTGAAGCTTTCTTT

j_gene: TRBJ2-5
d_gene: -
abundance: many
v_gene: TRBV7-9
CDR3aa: CASSPPVAVFQETQYF
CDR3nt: TGTGCCAGCAGCCCGCCGGTAGCGGTGTTCCAAGAGACCCAGTACTTC

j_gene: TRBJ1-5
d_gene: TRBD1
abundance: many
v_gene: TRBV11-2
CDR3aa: CASSLVGDRGRDQPQHF
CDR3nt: TGTGCCAGCAGCTTAGTTGGGGACAGGGGAAGAGATCAGCCCCAGCATTTT

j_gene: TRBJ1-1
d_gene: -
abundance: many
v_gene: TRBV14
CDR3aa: CASSQALDGSGAFF
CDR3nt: TGTGCCAGCAGCCAGGCGTTAGATGGGAGCGGAGCTTTCTTT

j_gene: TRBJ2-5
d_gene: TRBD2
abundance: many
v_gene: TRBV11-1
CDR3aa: CASSPGLAEWYQETQYF
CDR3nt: TGTGCCAGCAGCCCGGGACTAGCGGAGTGGTACCAAGAGACCCAGTACTTC

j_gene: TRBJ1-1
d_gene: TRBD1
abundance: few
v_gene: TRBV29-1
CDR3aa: CSVEDQGEGSTQAFF
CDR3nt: TGCAGCGTTGAAGATCAGGGGGAAGGGAGCACTCAAGCTTTCTTT

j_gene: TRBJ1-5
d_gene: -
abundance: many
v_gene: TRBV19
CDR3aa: CASSIDYRQGGQPQHF
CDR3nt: TGTGCCAGTAGTATAGATTACCGGCAGGGAGGGCAGCCCCAGCATTTT

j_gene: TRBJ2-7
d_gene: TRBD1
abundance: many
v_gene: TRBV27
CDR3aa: CASSHSGGQEFFEQYF
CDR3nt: TGTGCCAGCAGCCATAGTGGGGGACAGGAGTTTTTCGAGCAGTACTTC

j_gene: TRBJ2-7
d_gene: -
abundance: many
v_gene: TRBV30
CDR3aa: CAWSPDGLSYEQYF
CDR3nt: TGTGCCTGGAGCCCAGATGGACTCTCCTACGAGCAGTACTTC

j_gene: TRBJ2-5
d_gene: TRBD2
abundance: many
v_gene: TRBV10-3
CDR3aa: CAISETGGQETQYF
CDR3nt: TGTGCCATCAGTGAGACGGGGGGCCAAGAGACCCAGTACTTC

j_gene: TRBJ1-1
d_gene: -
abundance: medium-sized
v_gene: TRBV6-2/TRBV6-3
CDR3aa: CASSRGRFEAFF
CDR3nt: TGTGCCAGCAGCCGCGGCCGCTTTGAAGCTTTCTTT

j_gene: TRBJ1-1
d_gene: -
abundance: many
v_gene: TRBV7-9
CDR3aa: CASSQQNTEAFF
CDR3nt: TGTGCCAGCAGCCAACAGAACACTGAAGCTTTCTTT

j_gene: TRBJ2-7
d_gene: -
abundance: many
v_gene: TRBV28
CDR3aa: CASRNLGEQYF
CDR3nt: TGTGCCAGCAGGAATCTAGGCGAGCAGTACTTC

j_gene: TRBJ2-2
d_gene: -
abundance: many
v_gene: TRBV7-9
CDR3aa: CASSLYGAGELFF
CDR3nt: TGTGCCAGCAGCTTATACGGGGCCGGGGAGCTGTTTTTT

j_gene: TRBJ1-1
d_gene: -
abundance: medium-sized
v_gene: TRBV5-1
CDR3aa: CASSDWFSVGGRSTEAFF
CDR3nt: TGCGCCAGCAGCGATTGGTTTTCCGTCGGGGGAAGAAGCACTGAAGCTTTCTTT

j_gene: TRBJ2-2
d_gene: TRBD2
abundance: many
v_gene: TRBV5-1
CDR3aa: CASSLARRGGTGELFF
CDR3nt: TGCGCCAGCAGCTTGGCCCGCCGGGGGGGCACCGGGGAGCTGTTTTTT

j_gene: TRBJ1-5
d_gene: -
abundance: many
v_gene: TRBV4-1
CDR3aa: CASSQVDLGLPRNQPQHF
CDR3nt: TGCGCCAGCAGCCAAGTAGATCTGGGACTTCCGAGAAATCAGCCCCAGCATTTT

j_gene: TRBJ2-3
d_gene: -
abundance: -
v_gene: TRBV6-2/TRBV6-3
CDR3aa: CASSYCSGGPDTQYF
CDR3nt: TGTGCCAGCAGTTACTGCTCGGGGGGCCCAGATACGCAGTATTTT

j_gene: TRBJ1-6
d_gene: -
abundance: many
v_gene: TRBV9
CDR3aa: CASSVRGMNSPLHF
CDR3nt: TGTGCCAGCAGCGTACGGGGGATGAATTCACCCCTCCACTTT

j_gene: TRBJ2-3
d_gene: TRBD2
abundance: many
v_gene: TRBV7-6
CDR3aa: CASSPGTSPDTQYF
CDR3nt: TGTGCCAGCAGCCCCGGGACTAGCCCAGATACGCAGTATTTT

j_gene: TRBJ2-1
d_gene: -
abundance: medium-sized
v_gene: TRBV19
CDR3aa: CASSIGQRTGEQFF
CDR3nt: TGTGCCAGTAGTATAGGTCAGCGGACGGGTGAGCAGTTCTTC

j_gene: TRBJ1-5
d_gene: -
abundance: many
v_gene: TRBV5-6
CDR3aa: CASSIGSVIGGPQPQHF
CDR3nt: TGTGCCAGCAGCATTGGGTCGGTGATAGGGGGTCCACAGCCCCAGCATTTT

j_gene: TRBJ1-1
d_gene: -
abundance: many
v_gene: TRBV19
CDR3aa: CASTQSGTEAFF
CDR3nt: TGTGCCAGTACCCAGAGCGGCACTGAAGCTTTCTTT

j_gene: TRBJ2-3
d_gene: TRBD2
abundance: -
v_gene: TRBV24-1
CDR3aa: CATRGTSGSGTDTQYF
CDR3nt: TGTGCCACCAGGGGGACTAGCGGGAGTGGGACAGATACGCAGTATTTT

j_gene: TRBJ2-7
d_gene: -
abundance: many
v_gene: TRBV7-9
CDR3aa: CASSRGANEQYF
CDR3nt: TGTGCCAGCAGCCGGGGGGCGAACGAGCAGTACTTC

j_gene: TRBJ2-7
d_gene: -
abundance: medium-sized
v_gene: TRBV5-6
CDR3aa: CASSLVRGRGYEQYF
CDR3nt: TGTGCCAGCAGCTTGGTCAGGGGTCGAGGCTACGAGCAGTACTTC

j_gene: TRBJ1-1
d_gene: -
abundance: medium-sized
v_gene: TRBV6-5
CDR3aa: CASSYSALGNTEAFF
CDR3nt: TGTGCCAGCAGTTACAGCGCCCTGGGGAACACTGAAGCTTTCTTT

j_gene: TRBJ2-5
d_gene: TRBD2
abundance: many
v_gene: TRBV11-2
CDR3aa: CASSLDPLAGGQETQYF
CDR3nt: TGTGCCAGCAGCTTAGATCCCCTAGCGGGGGGGCAAGAGACCCAGTACTTC

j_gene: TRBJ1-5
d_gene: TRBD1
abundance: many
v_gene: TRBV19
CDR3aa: CASLPRRGTGDSNQPQHF
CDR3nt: TGTGCCAGCCTCCCCCGCCGGGGAACAGGGGATAGCAATCAGCCCCAGCATTTT

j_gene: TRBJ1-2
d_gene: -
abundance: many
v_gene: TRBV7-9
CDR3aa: CASSLDRDRGYTF
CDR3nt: TGTGCCAGCAGCTTAGACAGGGACCGAGGCTACACCTTC

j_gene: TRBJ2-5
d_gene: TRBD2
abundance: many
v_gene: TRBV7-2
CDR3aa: CASSFSGGAVKTQYF
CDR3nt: TGTGCCAGCAGCTTTAGCGGGGGGGCCGTGAAGACCCAGTACTTC

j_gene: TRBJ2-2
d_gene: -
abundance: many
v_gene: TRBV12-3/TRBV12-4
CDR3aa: CASTPGRFTGELFF
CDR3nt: TGTGCCAGCACCCCCGGCAGGTTCACCGGGGAGCTGTTTTTT

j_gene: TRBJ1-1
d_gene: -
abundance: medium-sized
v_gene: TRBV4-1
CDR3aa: CASSQPLGGGTEAFF
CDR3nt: TGCGCCAGCAGCCAACCCCTGGGGGGGGGCACTGAAGCTTTCTTT

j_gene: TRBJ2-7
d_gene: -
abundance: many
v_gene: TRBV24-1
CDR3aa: CATSDSAAGYEQYF
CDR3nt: TGTGCCACCAGTGATTCGGCGGCGGGCTACGAGCAGTACTTC

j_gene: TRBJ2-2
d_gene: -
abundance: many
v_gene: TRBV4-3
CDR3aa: CASSRRAGDSGTGELFF
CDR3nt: TGCGCCAGCAGCCGCCGGGCAGGGGATTCTGGAACCGGGGAGCTGTTTTTT

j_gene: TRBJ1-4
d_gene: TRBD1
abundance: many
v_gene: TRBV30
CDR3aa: CAWSSGTGSEKLFF
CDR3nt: TGTGCCTGGAGTTCCGGGACAGGGTCTGAAAAACTGTTTTTT

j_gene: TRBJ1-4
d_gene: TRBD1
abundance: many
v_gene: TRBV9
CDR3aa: CASSVGTGFGEKLFF
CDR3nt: TGTGCCAGCAGCGTAGGGACAGGCTTTGGTGAAAAACTGTTTTTT

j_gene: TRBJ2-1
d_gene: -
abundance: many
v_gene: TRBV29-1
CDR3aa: CSVEGPGTLFNNEQFF
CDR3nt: TGCAGCGTTGAAGGCCCCGGGACACTATTCAACAATGAGCAGTTCTTC

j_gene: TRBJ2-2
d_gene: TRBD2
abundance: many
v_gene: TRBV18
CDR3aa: CASSPRLAEDTGELFF
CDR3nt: TGTGCCAGCTCACCTCGACTAGCCGAGGACACCGGGGAGCTGTTTTTT

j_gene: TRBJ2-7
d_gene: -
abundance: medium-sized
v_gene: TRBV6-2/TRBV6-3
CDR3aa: CASSSRRWGGSYEQYF
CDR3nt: TGTGCCAGCAGTTCCAGGCGATGGGGCGGCTCCTACGAGCAGTACTTC

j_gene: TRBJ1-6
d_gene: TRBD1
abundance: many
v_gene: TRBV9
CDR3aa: CASSVGQGYNSPLHF
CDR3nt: TGTGCCAGCAGCGTAGGACAGGGCTATAATTCACCCCTCCACTTT

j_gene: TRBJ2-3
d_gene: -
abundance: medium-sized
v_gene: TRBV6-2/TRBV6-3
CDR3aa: CASSQRDTQYF
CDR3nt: TGTGCCAGCAGTCAGAGGGATACGCAGTATTTT

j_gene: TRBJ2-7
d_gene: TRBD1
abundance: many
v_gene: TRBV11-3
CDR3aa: CASSFGPPDRGQYEQYF
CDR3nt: TGTGCCAGCAGCTTCGGCCCCCCGGACAGGGGCCAATACGAGCAGTACTTC

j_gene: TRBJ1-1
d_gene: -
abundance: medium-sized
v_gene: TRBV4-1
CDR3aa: CASSQEATANTEAFF
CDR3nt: TGCGCCAGCAGCCAAGAGGCAACAGCAAACACTGAAGCTTTCTTT

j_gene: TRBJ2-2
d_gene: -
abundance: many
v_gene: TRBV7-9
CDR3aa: CASSLLPGGSGELFF
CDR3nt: TGTGCCAGCAGCTTATTGCCCGGAGGGTCCGGGGAGCTGTTTTTT

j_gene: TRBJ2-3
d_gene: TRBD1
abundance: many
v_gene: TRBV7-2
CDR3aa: CASSLRRQGADTQYF
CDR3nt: TGTGCCAGCAGCTTGCGGCGACAGGGAGCAGATACGCAGTATTTT

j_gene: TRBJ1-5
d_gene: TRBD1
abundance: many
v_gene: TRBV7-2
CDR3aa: CASSSDMTGGGQPQHF
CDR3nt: TGTGCCAGCAGCTCCGATATGACAGGGGGCGGTCAGCCCCAGCATTTT

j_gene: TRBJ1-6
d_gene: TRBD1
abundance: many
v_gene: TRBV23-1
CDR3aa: CASSQTGTGDNSPLHF
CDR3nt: TGCGCCAGCAGTCAAACAGGGACAGGGGATAATTCACCCCTCCACTTT

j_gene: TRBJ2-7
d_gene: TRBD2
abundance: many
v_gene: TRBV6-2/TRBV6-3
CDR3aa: CASSTPPGSGGALYEQYF
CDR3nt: TGTGCCAGCAGCACCCCACCGGGGAGCGGGGGGGCCTTGTACGAGCAGTACTTC

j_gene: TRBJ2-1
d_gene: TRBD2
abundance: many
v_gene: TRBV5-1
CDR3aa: CASSLAASGKGSSYNEQFF
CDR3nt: TGCGCCAGCAGCTTGGCGGCTAGCGGGAAGGGAAGCTCCTACAATGAGCAGTTCTTC

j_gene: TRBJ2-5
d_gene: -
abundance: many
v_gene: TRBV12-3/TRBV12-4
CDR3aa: CASSLGEGAETQYF
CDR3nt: TGTGCCAGCAGTTTAGGGGAGGGGGCTGAGACCCAGTACTTC